The clone carrying this T cell receptor beta chain was picked up many times. Its antigen is still unknown. These data originate in a study of T cells after yellow fever vaccination. On the study more broadly: Preparation of the low-cell-number fractions used SMART-Seq v4 Ultra Low Input.

For TCR, cDNA came from 5'RACE template switching, which added a universal primer site and UMIs. TCRdb re-analysed the 5' RACE reads in MiXCR, keeping a single row per CDR3 protein. The sample has over 120,000 distinct CDR3 sequences; 6.6% are singletons. General study results and limits: Abundant bulk-derived clonotypes could contaminate FACS-sorted repertoires. The study re-detected most primary-vaccination clones after the booster (96% CD4, roughly 85% CD8).

V was cut by 4 bases and J by 0 bases, with 11 bases left in between. CDR1 and CDR2 from the germline V gene are SGHTA and FQGTGA. This CDR3 region has 15 residues. The input for sequencing was CD4+ T cells sorted from PBMCs, taken 10 days after the yellow fever booster vaccination. The chain employs TRBV7-3 and TRBJ2-3; D perhaps matches TRBD2 (6 bases). The TCR comes from a man aged 25 to 45 who received the YFV17D yellow fever vaccine. The DNA of the CDR3 is TGTGCCAGCAGCTCCACCGGGACTAGCACAGATACGCAGTATTTT. Translating gives CASSSTGTSTDTQYF.